What follows are 25 T cell receptor beta chains derived from one specimen sequenced in a study of blood T cell repertoires in COVID-19. Data came from immunoSEQ multiplex PCR; TCRdb stores just in-frame clones and leaves some out. Of hundreds of thousands of clones listed, more than 75% are singletons. Specimen: PBMCs or T cells enriched from blood (not recorded which). The receptors here all came from an older woman in a cohort exposed to, infected with or recovered from COVID-19 (not recorded which).

The V call is TRBV18, the J call TRBJ2-7; 9 bases map to TRBD1. The CDR3 spans 15 residues. V lost 1 base and J lost 1; bases outside the gene matches: 2. Germline V CDR1 and CDR2: KGHSH, LQKENI. The CDR3, as DNA: TGTGCCAGCTCACCACGACAGGGGGTATCCTACGAGCAGTACTTC. It yields the protein CASSPRQGVSYEQYF.

The gene calls are TRBV27 and TRBJ1-4; TRBD1 matches at 8 bases. Germline V CDR1 and CDR2: MNHEY, SMNVEV (reference sequence). The CDR3 runs to 15 residues. Trimming cost V 5 bases and J 0 bases; bases outside gene matches: 2. The CDR3, as DNA: TGTGCCAGCAGTGAACAGGGGGCAACTAATGAAAAACTGTTTTTT. Its protein product is CASSEQGATNEKLFF.

J is TRBJ2-7 and V is TRBV27, with TRBD1 as a possible D gene (6 bases). The ends were cut back, 2 bases at V and 3 bases at J, with 8 bases in the middle. Germline assignment: CDR1 MNHEY and CDR2 SMNVEV (reference sequence). This CDR3 has 13 amino acids. Here the CDR3 reads CASSLEDSYEQYF. Here the CDR3 DNA reads TGTGCCAGCAGTTTAGAGGACAGCTACGAGCAGTACTTC.

With regard to this clone: Other DNA sequences of this sample code for an identical CDR3. The chain combines TRBV7-8 with TRBJ2-7; TRBD2 agrees at 8 bases. The CDR3 runs 14 residues. V lost 3 bases, J lost 3 bases, and 4 bases stayed unmatched. Looked up from germline, CDR1 is SGHVS and CDR2 is FQNEAQ. This chain's CDR3 is CASSLSSGGYEQYF. CDR3 sequence (DNA): TGTGCCAGCAGCTTGTCAAGCGGGGGCTACGAGCAGTACTTC.

This chain connects TRBV28 to TRBJ2-2; 7 nucleotides line up with TRBD1. The V and J ends lost 3 bases and 7 bases, in that order; junction bases with no gene match: 8. The CDR3 loop spans 15 amino acids. Germline CDR1 MDHEN, CDR2 SYDVKM. The CDR3 reads CASSFRQGVIGELFF. In DNA, the CDR3 is TGTGCCAGCAGTTTCCGGCAGGGGGTAATCGGGGAGCTGTTTTTT.

CDR3 in amino acids: CASSFRRDDRAHQPQHF. The DNA for the CDR3 is TGTGCCAGCAGCTTTCGCAGGGACGACAGGGCCCATCAGCCCCAGCATTTT. The chain is built from TRBV5-8 and TRBJ1-5; TRBD1 agrees at 7 bases. Germline V gives CDR1 SGHTS, CDR2 YDEGEE. V was clipped by 2 bases and J by 5 bases; unmatched bases: 13. The CDR3 consists of 17 residues. Full variable domain (rest looked up from reference TRBV5-8 and TRBJ1-5): EAGVTQSPTHLIKTRGQQATLRCSPISGHTSVYWYQQALGLGLQFLLWYDEGEERNRGNFPPRFSGRQFPNYSSELNVNALELEDSALYLCASSFRRDDRAHQPQHFGDGTRLSIL.

This sequence joins TRBV6-4 and TRBJ2-3, with 9 bases matching TRBD2. The germline V gene encodes CDR1 MRHNA and CDR2 SNTAGT. This CDR3 spans 16 amino acids. V shed 7 bases, J shed 5 bases, and the junction held 13 bases outside the gene matches. The CDR3 sequence: CASTTRREGREDTQYF. Written as DNA, the CDR3 is TGTGCCAGCACCACGAGGCGGGAGGGCCGGGAAGATACGCAGTATTTT.

The rearrangement uses TRBV4-1 and TRBJ2-3; 8 bases agree with TRBD2. This CDR3 is built from 14 residues. The trim removed 8 bases at V and 2 bases at J, leaving 6 bases unmatched. Germline V gene lookup returns CDR1 MGHRA and CDR2 YSYEKL. The CDR3 here is CASPAGGLTDTQYF. CDR3 sequence (DNA): TGCGCCAGCCCGGCGGGAGGTCTCACAGATACGCAGTATTTT.

The CDR3 loop reads CASRSLAGGFDTQYF. Here the CDR3 DNA reads TGTGCCAGTAGGTCCCTAGCGGGAGGGTTCGATACGCAGTATTTT. The V call is TRBV19, the J call TRBJ2-3, with 12 bases fitting TRBD2. With V trimmed by 6 bases and J by 6 bases, 7 bases remained unmatched. The CDR3 spans 15 residues. Germline CDR1 is LNHDA and CDR2 is SQIVND (reference sequence).

This clone was picked up one time. The genes are TRBV7-6 and TRBJ2-3; D ambiguous. V gave up 5 bases and J gave up 0 bases, with 12 bases separating them. CDR3 length: 15 residues. CDR1 and CDR2 (germline): SGHVS, FNYEAQ. CDR3 nucleotide sequence: TGTGCCAGCAGCCGTCCGAGCCCTAGCACAGATACGCAGTATTTT. Its translation is CASSRPSPSTDTQYF.

The chain employs TRBV18 and TRBJ1-3, with TRBD1 matching 7 bases. Germline V gives CDR1 KGHSH, CDR2 LQKENI. CDR3 length: 16 amino acids. Trimming removed 6 bases from V and 0 bases from J; junction bases left unmatched: 8. The CDR3 bases are TGTGCCAGCTCTCGCGGGGACAGCGCCTCTGGAAACACCATATATTTT. It translates to CASSRGDSASGNTIYF.

J is TRBJ2-6 and V is TRBV30, with D unclear. CDR1 GTSNPN and CDR2 SVGIG come from the germline V gene (reference sequence). The CDR3 extends over 14 amino acids. Between the trimmed V and J ends, which lost 3 bases and 1 base, there was a span of 7 bases. As DNA, the CDR3 is TGTGCCTGGAGGCTACTTTCTGGGGCCAACGTCCTGACTTTC. Encoded protein: CAWRLLSGANVLTF.

The gene calls are TRBV28 and TRBJ1-2, with D maybe TRBD1 (6 bases). The CDR3 is 16 amino acids. Trimming removed 1 base at V and 8 bases at J, with 20 bases between. Germline CDR1 reads MDHEN; CDR2 reads SYDVKM. The CDR3: CASSLSSTSTGGGYTF. The CDR3 region has the DNA TGTGCCAGCAGTTTATCCTCAACATCGACAGGAGGCGGCTACACCTTC.

About this clone itself: Other DNA sequences of this sample code for an identical CDR3. The rearrangement uses TRBV6-5 and TRBJ2-7; 8 nucleotides line up with TRBD1. Germline values: CDR1 MNHEY, CDR2 SVGAGI. The CDR3 spans 13 residues. V gave up 6 bases and J gave up 3 bases; unmatched junction bases: 4. CDR3 coding DNA: TGTGCCAGCAGGGGGGACAGGCTCTACGAGCAGTACTTC. This encodes CASRGDRLYEQYF.

The chain has TRBV29-1 and TRBJ2-3, with D possibly matching TRBD2 (5 bases). With 4 bases removed from V and 0 bases from J, the gap between germline ends came to 8 bases. Germline loops: CDR1 SQVTM, CDR2 ANQGSEA. This CDR3 spans 13 amino acids. CDR3 sequence reads: CSVGGLSTDTQYF. The CDR3 DNA sequence: TGCAGCGTTGGCGGGTTAAGCACAGATACGCAGTATTTT.

The chain joins TRBV7-2 to TRBJ2-1; 12 nucleotides match TRBD2. Germline assignment: CDR1 SGHTA and CDR2 FQGNSA. There are 17 residues in the CDR3. The V and J ends lost 5 bases and 9 bases, in that order; junction bases with no gene match: 14. This CDR3 is CASSAIWGTSGFSEQFF. The CDR3 DNA sequence: TGTGCCAGCAGCGCCATTTGGGGGACTAGCGGGTTCAGTGAGCAGTTCTTC.

This rearrangement joins TRBV19 to TRBJ1-1; D is perhaps TRBD1 (6 bases). V gave up 7 bases and J gave up 3 bases, with 9 bases separating them. The CDR3 spans 12 residues. Germline V gives CDR1 LNHDA, CDR2 SQIVND (reference sequence). In DNA, the CDR3 is TGTGCCAGTATGGACAGTTACACTGAAGCTTTCTTT. This gives the protein CASMDSYTEAFF.

The rearrangement joins TRBV2 to TRBJ1-5; D remains ambiguous. The CDR3 has 14 residues. Germline V gives CDR1 SNHLY, CDR2 FYNNEI. V gave up 5 bases and J gave up 4 bases, with 12 bases separating them. For the CDR3, the DNA is TGTGCCAGCAGTCGATTCGTGGAGAATCAGCCCCAGCATTTT. Residues: CASSRFVENQPQHF.

J is TRBJ1-1 and V is TRBV18; tentatively, D is TRBD1 (6 bases). The CDR3 covers 14 residues. Trimming shortened V by 0 bases and J by 10 bases, and 15 bases separated the two germline ends. Germline V CDR1 and CDR2: KGHSH, LQKENI. The CDR3 region is CASSPPAGARRAFF. CDR3 coding DNA: TGTGCCAGCTCACCACCAGCAGGGGCGCGGAGAGCTTTCTTT. The full variable domain, rest sourced from reference TRBV18 and TRBJ1-1, is NAGVMQNPRHLVRRRGQEARLRCSPMKGHSHVYWYRQLPEEGLKFMVYLQKENIIDESGMPKERFSAEFPKEGPSILRIQQVVRGDSAAYFCASSPPAGARRAFFGQGTRLTVV.

For this clone: Additional DNA sequences in this sample encode the identical CDR3. The chain carries TRBV13 and TRBJ2-7; 7 nucleotides align to TRBD2. After removal of 3 bases from V and 3 bases from J, the junction contained 2 bases not matched to a gene. This CDR3 comprises 13 residues. Germline V gene lookup returns CDR1 PRHDT and CDR2 FYEKMQ (reference sequence). The CDR3 coding sequence is TGTGCCAGCAGCTTCGGGGGGAACTACGAGCAGTACTTC. Translating gives CASSFGGNYEQYF. The whole variable domain, remainder taken from reference TRBV13 and TRBJ2-7, is AAGVIQSPRHLIKEKRETATLKCYPIPRHDTVYWYQQGPGQDPQFLISFYEKMQSDKGSIPDRFSAQQFSDYHSELNMSSLELGDSALYFCASSFGGNYEQYFGPGTRLTVT.

The CDR3 spells CASSELGRHGYTF. For the CDR3, the DNA is TGTGCCAGCAGTGAGTTGGGGAGGCATGGCTACACCTTC. The rearrangement links TRBV2 to TRBJ1-2; no firm D call. The CDR3 length is 13 residues. Germline CDR1 is SNHLY and CDR2 is FYNNEI. V shed 3 bases and J shed 6 bases, with 11 bases lying between them. Full variable domain (missing parts from reference TRBV2 and TRBJ1-2): EPEVTQTPSHQVTQMGQEVILRCVPISNHLYFYWYRQILGQKVEFLVSFYNNEISEKSEIFDDQFSVERPDGSNFTLKIRSTKLEDSAMYFCASSELGRHGYTFGSGTRLTVV.

V usage is TRBV27 and J usage is TRBJ2-7; the match to TRBD2 covers 14 bases. The CDR3 length is 16 residues. V shed 5 bases and J 2 bases; nucleotides not matched to a gene: 5. The germline CDR1 and CDR2 sequences are MNHEY and SMNVEV (reference sequence). CDR3 in DNA: TGTGCCAGCAGTCCTGGGACTAGCGGGAGAGCCTACGAGCAGTACTTC. Protein product: CASSPGTSGRAYEQYF.

V gene TRBV24-1 combines with J gene TRBJ2-3; no clear D. This CDR3 is 14 amino acids long. Looked up from germline, CDR1 is KGHDR and CDR2 is SFDVKD. With 4 bases removed from V and 4 bases from J, the gap between germline ends came to 11 bases. CDR3 sequence (DNA): TGTGCCACCAGTGAAAGCGTCTTCGCAGATACGCAGTATTTT. This encodes CATSESVFADTQYF.

This chain joins TRBV4-1 and TRBJ2-7; TRBD1 matches 8 bases. From germline, CDR1 is MGHRA and CDR2 YSYEKL. The CDR3 has 14 amino acids. V dropped 2 bases and J dropped 3; count of bases not matched to a gene: 3. The CDR3 spells CASSQPGQDYEQYF. In DNA form, the CDR3 reads TGCGCCAGCAGCCAACCGGGACAGGACTACGAGCAGTACTTC.

V is TRBV11-1 and J is TRBJ1-2; D is unresolved. Germline loops: CDR1 SGHAT, CDR2 FQDESV (reference sequence). The CDR3 runs 14 residues. V was shortened by 5 bases and J by 8 bases, with 18 bases between the two germline ends. The CDR3 spells CASSPGGVTRGYTF. Here the CDR3 DNA reads TGTGCCAGCAGCCCCGGCGGGGTTACAAGGGGCTACACCTTC.